This TCR beta chain was captured by sequencing in a study of blood T cell repertoires in COVID-19. Across the whole study: The analysed material was cDNA or gDNA that came from T cells, B-cell-depleted T cells, or PBMCs.

The V and J ends lost 4 bases and 5 bases, in that order; junction bases with no gene match: 9. The germline CDR1 and CDR2 sequences are LNHDA and SQIVND (reference sequence). The CDR3 is 16 amino acids. Sequencing was performed with immunoSEQ multiplex PCR; in TCRdb, only in-frame clones are kept and a portion is missing. Seen here are 200,000 to 300,000 clones, approximately 80% observed once, and the top ten hold roughly 3.4%. Sequencing used peripheral blood. The chain combines TRBV19 with TRBJ2-5; 11 nucleotides agree with TRBD2. This clonotype originated in a woman under 30 with acute or convalescent COVID-19. Here the CDR3 reads CASSTRLAGMAETQYF. For the CDR3, the DNA is TGTGCCAGTAGTACCCGACTAGCGGGAATGGCGGAGACCCAGTACTTC.